The 22 T cell receptor beta chains in this list originate from one sample, sequenced in a study of blood T cell repertoires in COVID-19. Only in-frame clones appear in the TCRdb table, and some are missing; sequencing was by immunoSEQ multiplex PCR. Of fewer than 300,000 clones in the sample, approximately 77% were seen once. Specimen: peripheral blood. The receptors shown here come from a woman aged 18-29 years with acute or convalescent COVID-19.

This clone has only one observation. V is TRBV10-2 and J is TRBJ2-2; 11 bases align to TRBD2. The V and J ends lost 5 bases and 6 bases, in that order; junction bases with no gene match: 8. CDR1 is WSHSY and CDR2 is SAAADI in the germline V gene. The CDR3 contains 16 residues. This CDR3 is CASSRTGTSGSGELFF. The CDR3 DNA follows: TGCGCCAGCAGTCGCACCGGGACTAGCGGATCCGGGGAGCTGTTTTTT.

The chain has TRBV14 and TRBJ2-5, with 7 bases that match TRBD2. The CDR3 is 13 amino acids. V lost 4 bases to trimming and J lost 5 bases; unmatched junction nucleotides: 4. Per germline, CDR1 SGHDN and CDR2 FVKESK. In DNA form, the CDR3 reads TGTGCCAGCAGCCGCGGACTAGGGGAGACCCAGTACTTC. Protein sequence: CASSRGLGETQYF. Together with reference TRBV14 and TRBJ2-5, the CDR3 gives the full variable domain: EAGVTQFPSHSVIEKGQTVTLRCDPISGHDNLYWYRRVMGKEIKFLLHFVKESKQDESGMPNNRFLAERTGGTYSTLKVQPAELEDSGVYFCASSRGLGETQYFGPGTRLLVL.

The chain couples TRBV3-1 (or the pseudogene TRBV3-2) to TRBJ2-7, with TRBD2 matching 9 bases. This CDR3 is built from 15 residues. With 3 bases clipped from V and 3 bases from J, the junction kept 6 bases outside the gene matches. Looked up from germline, CDR1 is LGHDT and CDR2 is YNNKEL (reference sequence). The CDR3 region is CASSQGTSRFYEQYF. The CDR3 DNA follows: TGTGCCAGCAGCCAGGGGACTAGCAGATTCTACGAGCAGTACTTC.

This clone turned up a few times. This chain links TRBV6-5 with TRBJ1-2, with TRBD1 matching over 8 bases. The CDR3 sequence is 13 residues long. The V segment lost 8 bases and the J segment 5 bases; nucleotides outside the gene matches: 7. From germline, CDR1 is MNHEY and CDR2 SVGAGI. CDR3 nucleotide sequence: TGTGCCAGCGGGGACAGGAATCCTTATGGCTACACCTTC. It specifies CASGDRNPYGYTF.

This chain uses TRBV6-2 or TRBV6-3 with TRBJ2-7; no firm D call. This CDR3 contains 13 residues. Trimming removed 2 bases at V and 7 bases at J, with 12 bases between. In germline, CDR1 is MNHEY, CDR2 SVGEGT. The CDR3 loop is CASSYPVVGEQYF. CDR3 nucleotide sequence: TGTGCCAGCAGTTACCCGGTGGTCGGGGAGCAGTACTTC.

This clone showed up just once. This chain joins TRBV3-1 (or the pseudogene TRBV3-2) and TRBJ1-6; 8 positions agree with TRBD1. The V gene's germline CDR1 is LGHDT and CDR2 YNNKEL (reference sequence). The length of the CDR3 is 15 residues. Unmatched junction bases numbered 8, after V lost 7 bases and J lost 6 bases. CDR3 nucleotide sequence: TGTGCCAGCACCCTAGGACAGGGCTTTAATTCACCCCTCCACTTT. Residues: CASTLGQGFNSPLHF.

This clone turned up a few times. The V gene is TRBV5-6, the J gene TRBJ2-7; the match to TRBD2 covers 7 bases. Germline CDR1 and CDR2: SGHDT and YYEEEE. The J segment lost 7 bases and the V segment lost 4 bases, leaving 11 bases of the junction unmatched. The CDR3 is made up of 14 amino acids. The CDR3 nucleotides are TGTGCCAGCAGCGTGGAGACTAGCTCGTGGGAGCAGTACTTC. As protein: CASSVETSSWEQYF.

Concerning this clone itself: Sequence at one end of the junction differs from germline and may be a read error. The chain's CDR3 is CASTRPSASTYNEQFF. The CDR3 bases are TGTGCTAGCACCCGACCCAGCGCCTCGACTTACAATGAGCAGTTCTTC. The chain carries TRBV7-7 and TRBJ2-1; D remains unclear. Per germline, CDR1 SSHAT and CDR2 FNYEAQ (reference sequence). The CDR3 contains 16 residues.

CDR3 region: CAISEGGGPTGELFF. CDR3 coding DNA: TGTGCCATCAGTGAAGGCGGGGGGCCCACCGGGGAGCTGTTTTTT. The V gene is TRBV10-3, the J gene TRBJ2-2, with TRBD2 matching over 8 bases. Germline CDR1 ENHRY, CDR2 SYGVKD. This CDR3 is built from 15 residues. V gave up 3 bases and J gave up 4 bases; unmatched junction bases: 4.

This rearrangement joins TRBV7-2 to TRBJ2-1; D possibly corresponds to TRBD1 (6 bases). Deletions cut 2 bases from V and 0 bases from J, with 14 bases between. The germline gives CDR1 SGHTA, CDR2 FQGNSA. This CDR3 region has 17 residues. For the CDR3, the DNA is TGTGCCAGCAGCTTATCAGGGGCCCCAAGCTCCTACAATGAGCAGTTCTTC. Translating gives CASSLSGAPSSYNEQFF.

V usage is TRBV5-6 and J usage is TRBJ1-5, with a possible D match to TRBD1 (5 bases). V was trimmed by 4 bases and J by 9 bases, leaving 11 bases between them. Germline V gene sequence: CDR1 SGHDT, CDR2 YYEEEE. The length of the CDR3 is 12 residues. The CDR3 DNA follows: TGTGCCAGCAGCACGGGGGGATCGCCCCAGCATTTT. Protein sequence: CASSTGGSPQHF.

This clone was seen more than once but under ten times. The chain uses TRBV7-9 and TRBJ2-7; maybe TRBD1 (6 bases). The V end was cut by 4 bases, the J end by 0 bases, with 13 bases between. Germline values: CDR1 SEHNR, CDR2 FQNEAQ (reference sequence). The CDR3 is 15 residues long. CDR3 protein: CASSSQGVLSYEQYF. The DNA for the CDR3 is TGTGCCAGCAGCTCACAGGGTGTGCTCTCCTACGAGCAGTACTTC.

This clone was detected many times. J is TRBJ2-2 and V is TRBV5-1, with TRBD1 matching over 8 bases. The V gene end was trimmed by 0 bases and the J gene end by 0 bases; junction bases not matched to a gene: 7. The V gene's germline CDR1 is SGHRS and CDR2 YFSETQ. The CDR3 consists of 18 residues. CDR3 bases: TGCGCCAGCAGCTTGGAAGGGATGGGACAGGCGAACACCGGGGAGCTGTTTTTT. It specifies CASSLEGMGQANTGELFF.

The rearrangement joins TRBV4-3 to TRBJ2-1; D remains unclear. Germline V gene sequence: CDR1 LGHNA, CDR2 YSLEER. Trimming shortened V by 0 bases and J by 0 bases, and 6 bases separated the two germline ends. This CDR3 is built from 15 residues. Here the CDR3 reads CASSQESGSYNEQFF. The CDR3 DNA reads as TGCGCCAGCAGCCAAGAGAGTGGCTCCTACAATGAGCAGTTCTTC.

The gene calls are TRBV7-3 and TRBJ2-7; the match to TRBD2 covers 11 bases. This CDR3 is 15 amino acids long. Trimming cost V 5 bases and J 0 bases; bases outside gene matches: 3. Germline lookup yields CDR1 SGHTA and CDR2 FQGTGA. This chain's CDR3 is CASSVTSGSSYEQYF. Written as DNA, the CDR3 is TGTGCCAGCAGCGTTACTAGCGGGAGCTCCTACGAGCAGTACTTC.

V and J are TRBV19 and TRBJ1-6, with 7 bases fitting TRBD1. V shed 6 bases and J 9 bases; nucleotides not matched to a gene: 11. CDR1 LNHDA and CDR2 SQIVND come from the germline V gene (reference sequence). The CDR3 spans 15 residues. The CDR3 DNA sequence: TGTGCCAGTAGCCTACCACGACAGGGAGCTTCACCCCTCCACTTT. Its translation: CASSLPRQGASPLHF.

This chain connects TRBV2 to TRBJ2-2, with 9 bases fitting TRBD1. This CDR3 comprises 15 residues. The germline V gene encodes CDR1 SNHLY and CDR2 FYNNEI. V gave up 6 bases and J gave up 3 bases; unmatched junction bases: 5. The CDR3: CASSAGTGHTGELFF. The DNA for the CDR3 is TGTGCCAGCAGCGCCGGGACAGGGCACACCGGGGAGCTGTTTTTT.

This chain connects TRBV20-1 to TRBJ1-1; TRBD1 is a possible D gene (5 bases). Germline V CDR1 and CDR2: DFQATT, SNEGSKA (reference sequence). The CDR3 sequence is 11 residues long. The V end lost 1 base, the J end lost 11 bases, and 11 bases lay between the germline ends. CDR3 sequence: CSARGPGGAFF. In nucleotides, the CDR3 is TGCAGTGCTAGAGGACCCGGGGGGGCTTTCTTT.

The rearrangement uses TRBV12-3 or TRBV12-4 and TRBJ1-3; weak D call: TRBD1 (6 bases). The CDR3 is 11 residues long. Trimming took off 8 bases at V and 4 bases at J, with 6 bases between the two ends. CDR3 sequence (DNA): TGTGCCAGCGGACAGGGAAACACCATATATTTT. Its translation is CASGQGNTIYF.

The chain carries TRBV3-1 (or the pseudogene TRBV3-2) and TRBJ2-6, with D possibly matching TRBD1 (6 bases). The CDR3 loop spans 16 amino acids. V lost 5 bases and J 4 bases, leaving 15 bases between the germline ends. The germline V gene encodes CDR1 LGHDT and CDR2 YNNKEL (reference sequence). The CDR3 loop reads CASSSKTGRGANVLTF. DNA of the CDR3: TGTGCCAGCAGCTCGAAAACAGGGCGCGGGGCCAACGTCCTGACTTTC.

The rearrangement joins TRBV12-3 or TRBV12-4 to TRBJ2-7; TRBD2 might be the D (6 bases). CDR3 size: 12 residues. Trimming took off 5 bases at V and 9 bases at J, with 14 bases between the two ends. The CDR3: CASSLPTGAQYF. The CDR3 DNA is TGTGCCAGCAGTCTCCCTACGGGAGCGCAGTACTTC.

The V call is TRBV10-2, the J call TRBJ1-1; TRBD1 might be the D (6 bases). V was trimmed by 6 bases and J by 1 base, leaving 12 bases between them. The germline V gene has CDR1 WSHSY and CDR2 SAAADI. The CDR3 is made up of 14 amino acids. CDR3 nucleotides: TGCGCCAGCAGGACAGGCCCCGCGAACACTGAAGCTTTCTTT. Amino acids: CASRTGPANTEAFF.